The 8 T cell receptor beta chains listed next were all sequenced from one sample in a study of T-cell reconstitution after alpha-beta-depleted transplantation in children (dated by TCRdb to 2016 to 2017). The library was generated by PCR. Sequenced using an Illumina HiSeq 2500. To normalize quantification of the TCRbeta repertoire, the TCR libraries were built with molecular barcoding that relied on unique molecular identifiers. Using fastp trimming at Q25 and MiXCR clonotype assembly, TCRdb reanalyzed the public sequencing data and kept in-frame beta chains. All rows with the same CDR3 protein become a single entry with the most common DNA and genes. Counted in this sample were roughly 200,000 distinct CDR3 sequences; more than 14% of them appeared once. The top ten hold 13% of the sample. The sequences come from PBMCs from the stem cell graft donor, collected from the stem cell graft. These receptors came from a human donor who donated a stem cell graft to a child with acute lymphoblastic leukemia.

This clonotype has at least ten counts. The rearrangement uses TRBV20-1 and TRBJ1-3; no firm D call. V was cut by 6 bases and J by 4 bases, with 13 bases left in between. The germline V gene has CDR1 DFQATT and CDR2 SNEGSKA (reference sequence). The CDR3 contains 13 residues. The DNA for the CDR3 is TGCAGTGCCCGTTCGGCGGCGGGAAACACCATATATTTT. As protein: CSARSAAGNTIYF.

This clonotype was found many times. The chain links TRBV10-3 to TRBJ1-1; D remains ambiguous. CDR1 and CDR2 (germline): ENHRY, SYGVKD. This CDR3 is built from 14 residues. Between the trimmed V and J ends, which lost 2 bases and 0 bases, there was a span of 7 bases. The DNA of the CDR3 is TGTGCCATCAGTGAGCCGGGAATGAACACTGAAGCTTTCTTT. This translates into CAISEPGMNTEAFF.

This chain links TRBV30 with TRBJ2-7; maybe TRBD2 (6 bases). Germline assignment: CDR1 GTSNPN and CDR2 SVGIG (reference sequence). The CDR3 is 14 residues long. V dropped 2 bases and J dropped 1 base, with 12 bases sitting between them. CDR3 sequence (DNA): TGTGCCTGGAGTACGGGGGAGTGGTCCTACGAGCAGTACTTC. As protein: CAWSTGEWSYEQYF.

In regard to this clonotype: A much larger clone sits a single nucleotide away, making a read error possible. The chain is built from TRBV12-3 or TRBV12-4 and TRBJ2-3, with 7 bases that match TRBD2. V gave up 6 bases and J gave up 5 bases; unmatched junction bases: 14. There are 16 residues in the CDR3. CDR3 loop: CASSPGLAAWLDTQYF. The DNA of the CDR3 is TGTGCCAGCAGCCCCGGGCTAGCGGCCTGGTTAGATACGCAGTATTTT.

This clonotype was recorded at least ten times. The chain employs TRBV20-1 and TRBJ1-3; tentatively, D is TRBD1 (5 bases). With 1 base removed from V and 3 bases from J, the gap between germline ends came to 13 bases. The CDR3 totals 15 residues. Germline values: CDR1 DFQATT, CDR2 SNEGSKA (reference sequence). This CDR3 reads CSARVDRGRGNTIYF. The CDR3 DNA reads as TGCAGTGCTAGAGTTGACAGAGGACGTGGAAACACCATATATTTT.

This clonotype was counted at least ten times. The J gene is TRBJ2-5, the V gene TRBV7-9; D is uncertain. Trimming removed 4 bases at V and 4 bases at J, with 16 bases between. From germline, CDR1 is SEHNR and CDR2 FQNEAQ (reference sequence). CDR3 length: 15 amino acids. The CDR3 coding sequence is TGTGCCAGCAGCTCCGGTCGGCTGGGCGTAGAGACCCAGTACTTC. Its protein product is CASSSGRLGVETQYF.

Ten or more counts support this clonotype. V usage is TRBV5-5 and J usage is TRBJ1-2; possible D gene TRBD1, 5 bases. Trimming took off 5 bases at V and 14 bases at J, with 22 bases between the two ends. This CDR3 has 13 amino acids. Germline CDR1 reads SGHKS; CDR2 reads YYEKEE (reference sequence). As DNA, the CDR3 is TGTGCCAGCAGTCTCGGCCTCAGGGAACTCAAGACCTTC. Its translation is CASSLGLRELKTF.

This clonotype was seen repeatedly, ten times or more. J is TRBJ1-2 and V is TRBV4-1; D is uncertain. V was pared by 0 bases and J by 3 bases, with 14 bases between. Germline V gene lookup returns CDR1 MGHRA and CDR2 YSYEKL. The CDR3 length is 16 residues. This CDR3 is CASSQDKDMVDYGYTF. DNA of the CDR3: TGCGCCAGCAGCCAAGACAAAGACATGGTGGACTATGGCTACACCTTC.